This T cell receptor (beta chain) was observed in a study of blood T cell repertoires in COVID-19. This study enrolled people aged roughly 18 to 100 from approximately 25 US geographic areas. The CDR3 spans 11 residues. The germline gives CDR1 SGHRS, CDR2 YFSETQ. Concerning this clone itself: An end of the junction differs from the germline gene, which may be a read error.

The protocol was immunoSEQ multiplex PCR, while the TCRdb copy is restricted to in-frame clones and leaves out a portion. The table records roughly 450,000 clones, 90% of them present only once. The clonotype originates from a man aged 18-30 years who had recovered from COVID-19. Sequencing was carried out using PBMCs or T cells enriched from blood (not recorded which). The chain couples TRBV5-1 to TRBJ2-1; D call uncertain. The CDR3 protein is CASSSSNEQFF. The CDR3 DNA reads TGCGCCAGCAGCTCCTCCAATGAGCAGTTCTTC.